The 3 T cell receptor beta chains below all came from one sample that was sequenced in a study of blood T cell repertoires in COVID-19. The assay was immunoSEQ multiplex PCR, and TCRdb's table has in-frame clones only and misses some. This table holds 89,000 or so clones, around 92% found once. The sequenced sample consisted of peripheral blood. Receptors were obtained from a man aged 50 to 59 with COVID-19, enrolled during active disease.

The V and J genes are TRBV18 and TRBJ2-3; unclear D gene. V lost 2 bases and J lost 6, with 6 bases in between. Germline values: CDR1 KGHSH, CDR2 LQKENI. This CDR3 has 12 residues. In nucleotides, the CDR3 is TGTGCCAGCTCACCAGAGGTGGATACGCAGTATTTT. Translating it yields CASSPEVDTQYF.

The chain recombines TRBV5-1 with TRBJ2-3; D unresolved. V was shortened by 4 bases and J by 0 bases, with 12 bases between the two germline ends. Germline CDR1 SGHRS, CDR2 YFSETQ. The CDR3 runs 15 residues. The CDR3 reads CASSPSGASTDTQYF. CDR3 in DNA: TGCGCCAGCAGCCCGTCCGGTGCTAGCACAGATACGCAGTATTTT.

This rearrangement joins TRBV2 to TRBJ1-3, with D tentatively TRBD1 (6 bases). The CDR3 totals 16 residues. The germline V and J ends were trimmed by 4 bases and 4 bases, with 17 bases remaining between them. Germline V gene sequence: CDR1 SNHLY, CDR2 FYNNEI. CDR3 region: CASSGDPRGSGNTIYF. The CDR3 DNA reads TGTGCCAGCAGTGGGGACCCGAGGGGGTCCGGAAACACCATATATTTT.